Below are 12 T cell receptor beta chains sequenced from a single sample in a study of tumor-infiltrating lymphocytes in primary liver carcinoma. From roughly 18-30 mg of unsorted bulk tissue, DNA and RNA were co-extracted together. TCR beta cDNA was made from approximately 500 ng total RNA with a constant-region primer. The TCR beta library was amplified through three nested multiplex PCR rounds in a modified ARM-PCR procedure. Two initial PCR rounds of approximately 10 cycles each paired TRBV1-TRBV30 forward primers with a C-beta reverse primer. TCRdb re-derived calls from the multiplex PCR reads in MiXCR, one entry per CDR3 protein. In the table there are about 190,000 distinct CDR3 sequences, approximately 80% of which are singletons. The specimen sequenced was tumor tissue from primary liver carcinoma. The receptors here all came from a man aged 35-49 years with primary liver carcinoma and hepatitis B virus infection.

Turning to this clonotype: A read error may account for a junction end that differs from germline. V gene TRBV12-3 or TRBV12-4 combines with J gene TRBJ1-2; weak D call: TRBD1 (5 bases). The CDR3 contains 14 residues. The CDR3 DNA sequence: TGTGCCAGCAGTTTAAGGGGCGTCGAATATGGCTACACCTTT. It yields the protein CASSLRGVEYGYTF.

As to this clonotype: This CDR3 is missing its conserved last phenylalanine or tryptophan, likely due to a read error. V is TRBV30 and J is TRBJ2-3, with D possibly being TRBD2 (6 bases). CDR1 and CDR2 (germline): GTSNPN, SVGIG (reference sequence). This CDR3 is built from 15 residues. The ends were cut back, 2 bases at V and 4 bases at J, with 16 bases in the middle. The DNA for the CDR3 is TGTGCCTGGAGTAAGACTAACGGGAGATCAGATACGCAGTATTTA. It codes for CAWSKTNGRSDTQYL.

A remark on this clonotype: A much bigger clone sits one base away, suggesting this may be a read error. V usage is TRBV7-9 and J usage is TRBJ2-7, with D perhaps matching TRBD2 (6 bases). The CDR3 has 14 residues. CDR1 and CDR2 (germline): SEHNR, FQNEAQ (reference sequence). V lost 5 bases and J lost 7, with 18 bases in between. CDR3 nucleotide sequence: TGTGCCAGCAGCATTCAGGGAGGCACCGGGGAGCAGTACTTC. Its translation is CASSIQGGTGEQYF.

Remarks on this clonotype: The conserved phenylalanine or tryptophan is not found at the CDR3 terminus, so this likely reflects a read error. The chain employs TRBV6-1 and TRBJ2-2, with TRBD1 matching 10 bases. Germline V gives CDR1 MNHNS, CDR2 SASEGT. CDR3 size: 15 residues. The CDR3 reads CVTRSGTGESGELFL. The CDR3 coding sequence is TGTGTCACCCGGTCCGGGACAGGGGAAAGCGGGGAGCTGTTTCTT.

Remarks on this clonotype: The junction does not match germline at one end; this may be a read error. V and J are TRBV11-1 and TRBJ2-4; 7 bases are shared with TRBD2. The CDR3 extends over 17 amino acids. Germline CDR1 reads SGHAT; CDR2 reads FQDESV (reference sequence). CDR3 loop: CASSFPGTTGTKNIQYF. The CDR3 region has the DNA TGCGCCAGCAGCTTTCCTGGGACTACCGGGACCAAAAACATTCAATACTTC.

On this clonotype itself: The missing conserved phenylalanine or tryptophan at the end of this CDR3 makes a read error likely. The rearrangement links TRBV11-2 to TRBJ1-5, with D possibly TRBD1 on 6 matching bases. This CDR3 has 17 amino acids. Germline CDR1 is SGHAT and CDR2 is FQNNGV. CDR3 coding DNA: TGTGCCAGCAACTTAGTATGGGTAACAGGGAGCAATCAGCCCCAGCATTCT. Protein: CASNLVWVTGSNQPQHS.

This chain joins TRBV12-3 or TRBV12-4 and TRBJ2-5; no clear D gene. The V and J ends lost 6 bases and 4 bases respectively, with 21 bases between them. The CDR3 sequence is 16 residues long. The CDR3 DNA sequence: TGTGCCAGCAGCCATGAGGTTCCAGGCTGCGGAGAGACCCAGTACTTC. As protein: CASSHEVPGCGETQYF.

The chain carries TRBV5-5 and TRBJ2-3; 11 nucleotides agree with TRBD1. The CDR3 contains 16 residues. V was pared by 5 bases and J by 7 bases, with 12 bases of the junction left unmatched. The germline CDR1 and CDR2 sequences are SGHKS and YYEKEE (reference sequence). This CDR3 reads CASSDGDRGMANTQYF. The CDR3 coding sequence is TGTGCCAGCAGTGATGGGGACAGGGGGATGGCAAATACGCAGTATTTT. The variable domain in full, completed from reference TRBV5-5 and TRBJ2-3, reads DAGVTQSPTHLIKTRGQQVTLRCSPISGHKSVSWYQQVLGQGPQFIFQYYEKEERGRGNFPDRFSARQFPNYSSELNVNALLLGDSALYLCASSDGDRGMANTQYFGPGTRLTVL.

About this clonotype itself: At one of its ends the junction is not consistent with the germline gene, which may arise from a read error. The V call is TRBV11-3, the J call TRBJ2-4; D ambiguous. CDR1 is SGHNT, CDR2 YENEEA, per germline. The CDR3 contains 15 residues. The DNA of the CDR3 is TGTGCCAGTAGCTTCGGAGTGATAACCAAAAACATTCAGTACTTC. This codes for CASSFGVITKNIQYF.

In the case of this clonotype: The CDR3 ends on some other residue instead of the conserved phenylalanine or tryptophan, so this is likely a read error. The chain combines TRBV6-2 or TRBV6-3 with TRBJ2-7; D call uncertain. The CDR3 covers 11 residues. Germline V gives CDR1 MNHEY, CDR2 SVGEGT. DNA for the CDR3: TGTGCCATCAGTACCGGTGACGAGCAGTACTTA. Translation gives CAISTGDEQYL.

The CDR3 loop is CASSMREGRTNGHNSYEQYF. CDR3 coding DNA: TGTGCCAGCAGCATGAGGGAGGGGAGGACTAACGGGCACAACTCCTACGAGCAGTACTTC. The V call is TRBV11-2, the J call TRBJ2-7, with 7 bases identical to TRBD2. Germline V CDR1 and CDR2: SGHAT, FQNNGV. Trimming removed 5 bases from V and 0 bases from J; junction bases left unmatched: 22. This CDR3 has 20 residues.

On this clonotype itself: Compared with germline, one end of the junction differs, possibly owing to a read error. The gene calls are TRBV29-1 and TRBJ2-3; a weak D match, TRBD1 (6 bases). This CDR3 comprises 14 residues. The V gene's germline CDR1 is SQVTM and CDR2 ANQGSEA. The CDR3 coding sequence is TGCAGCGTTTCCGGGACATGGGCGTCAGATACGCAGAATTTC. The encoded protein is CSVSGTWASDTQNF.